This T cell receptor (beta chain) was sequenced during a study of blood T cells in healthy people across ages. General study results and limits: In these data, TCR beta diversity tracked strongly with naive T cell percentage. Among T cells, TCR beta diversity per million cells dropped roughly linearly as age rose.

On this clonotype itself: Its antigen is not identified. The germline gene is not matched at one end of the junction; a read error may be the cause.

Combining a sample-barcoded 5' primer with a J-beta primer mix, a second PCR ran for about 7 to 11 cycles. Each cDNA molecule was tagged by a template-switch adaptor that had 12 random nucleotides. Via MiXCR, TCRdb re-called the 5' RACE reads, giving one row per CDR3 protein. This sample has approximately 1.5 million distinct CDR3 sequences, with 35% to 45% found just once. Healthy Russian Caucasian donors spanned ages about 6 to 100 years. The sample taken for sequencing was blood. The sequence derives from a woman aged 18-29 years in good health.

In nucleotides, the CDR3 is TGTGCCATCAGTGATTTCAAGACCGACTGGCCCTCCTACAATGAGCAGTTCTTC. The encoded protein is CAISDFKTDWPSYNEQFF. This rearrangement joins TRBV24-1 to TRBJ2-1; D is unresolved. The CDR3 is made up of 18 amino acids. CDR1 is KGHDR and CDR2 is SFDVKD in the germline V gene.